This is a list of T cell receptor beta chains from one sample in a study of cytomegalovirus exposure and HLA in healthy donors. The protocol was immunoSEQ multiplex PCR, while the TCRdb copy is restricted to in-frame clones and leaves out a portion. This listing includes around 100,000 clones. Sequenced input: PBMCs. These TCRs come from a man between 35 and 55 years old in good health and CMV-seropositive. CDR3s include the opening cysteine and the closing phenylalanine or tryptophan. The D gene is left open where the match is weak.

J gene | D gene | V gene | CDR3 DNA | CDR3 protein
TRBJ2-7 | . | TRBV14 | TGTGCCAGCAGCCCACACAGGGTGCCTTCCTACGAGCAGTACTTC | CASSPHRVPSYEQYF
TRBJ2-5 | . | TRBV27 | TGTGCCAGCAGTTTGACAGTCCCCCCCAGGACCCAGTACTTC | CASSLTVPPRTQYF
TRBJ2-7 | TRBD2 | TRBV7-9 | TGTGCCAGCAGCTTGGGGACTAGCGGGAAGTACTTC | CASSLGTSGKYF
TRBJ1-1 | . | TRBV20-1 | TGCAGTGCCCGGGGGTTACCTGAAGCTTTCTTT | CSARGLPEAFF
TRBJ2-7 | TRBD2 | TRBV6-6 | TGTGCCAGCAAATGGGGCGGGGGGTCAGCCGAGCAGTACTTC | CASKWGGGSAEQYF
TRBJ2-2 | TRBD2 | TRBV7-8 | TGTGCCAGCACCGAACTAGCGTCCACCGGGGAGCTGTTTTTT | CASTELASTGELFF
TRBJ1-2 | . | TRBV19 | TGTGCCAGTTTACAGGGCCTTAACGGCTACACCTTC | CASLQGLNGYTF
TRBJ1-1 | . | TRBV7-2 | TGTGCCAGCAGCTTATCAGGGGTGCCCACTGAAGCTTTCTTT | CASSLSGVPTEAFF
TRBJ2-1 | TRBD2 | TRBV9 | TGTGCCAGCAGCCCCCAGGGACTAGCGGCTCGCAACTACAATGAGCAGTTCTTC | CASSPQGLAARNYNEQFF
TRBJ2-3 | . | TRBV5-8 | TGTGCCAGCAGCCGCCGCCAGGGCTCAGATACGCAGTATTTT | CASSRRQGSDTQYF
TRBJ1-2 | . | TRBV5-4 | TGTGCCAGCAGCTTTCAGGGTTCCTATGGCTACACCTTC | CASSFQGSYGYTF
TRBJ2-1 | . | TRBV7-9 | TGTGCCAGCAGCGGGATACTCGGGGTTAACAATGAGCAGTTCTTC | CASSGILGVNNEQFF
TRBJ2-1 | . | TRBV4-2 | TGTGCCAGCAGCCAAGATGGGGGGACCATCTCCTACAATGAGCAGTTCTTC | CASSQDGGTISYNEQFF
TRBJ2-5 | TRBD2 | TRBV13 | TGTGCCAGCAGCTCGCGACAGATACATCCGGGACTAGCGAAAATGGAGACCCAGTACTTC | CASSSRQIHPGLAKMETQYF
TRBJ2-7 | . | TRBV5-1 | TGCGCCAGCAGCTTGGTTGGGGGCCTCGCCGAGCAGTACTTC | CASSLVGGLAEQYF